Sequencing of this T cell receptor (beta chain) was carried out in a study of untreated major depressive disorder. Comment on this clone: Its antigen is not identified.

Clones were sequenced by immunoSEQ multiplex PCR, and TCRdb holds only the in-frame ones, with some missing. The sample carries under 25,000 clones, 92% recorded once. Among patients, depression was moderate to severe. No major medical conditions, Axis I/II comorbidities, regular medication, or illicit drugs. The study's findings and limits: CD4+ T cells from depressed patients used TRBV05-01 (Vbeta 5.1) more often than controls.

The V and J ends lost 1 base and 3 bases, in that order; junction bases with no gene match: 3. The CDR3 has 15 residues. Germline V CDR1 and CDR2: LNHNV, YYDKDF (reference sequence). The rearrangement joins TRBV15 to TRBJ1-5; 7 bases match TRBD1. Sample: CD4+ T cells from PBMCs. This TCR was sampled from a middle-aged woman with major depressive disorder. The CDR3 DNA sequence: TGTGCCACCAGCAGAGGAGGGGGCCACAATCAGCCCCAGCATTTT. The encoded protein is CATSRGGGHNQPQHF.